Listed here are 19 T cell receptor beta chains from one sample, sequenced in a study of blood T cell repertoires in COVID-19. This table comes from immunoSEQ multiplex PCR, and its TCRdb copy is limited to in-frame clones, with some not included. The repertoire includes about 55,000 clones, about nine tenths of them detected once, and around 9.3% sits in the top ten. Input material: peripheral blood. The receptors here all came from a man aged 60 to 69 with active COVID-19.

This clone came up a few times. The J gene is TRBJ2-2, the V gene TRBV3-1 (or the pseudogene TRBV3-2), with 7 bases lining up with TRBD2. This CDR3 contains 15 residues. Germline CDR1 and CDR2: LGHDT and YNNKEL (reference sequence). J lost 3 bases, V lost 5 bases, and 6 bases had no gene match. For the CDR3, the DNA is TGTGCCAGCAGCGGCGGGAGCAGGGACACCGGGGAGCTGTTTTTT. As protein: CASSGGSRDTGELFF.

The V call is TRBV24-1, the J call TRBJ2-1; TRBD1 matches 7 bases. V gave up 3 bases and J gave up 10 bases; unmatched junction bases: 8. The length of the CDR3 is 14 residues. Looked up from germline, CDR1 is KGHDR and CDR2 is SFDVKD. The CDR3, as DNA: TGTGCCACCAGTGATCCGGGACAGTCGGGCGAGCAGTTCTTC. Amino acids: CATSDPGQSGEQFF.

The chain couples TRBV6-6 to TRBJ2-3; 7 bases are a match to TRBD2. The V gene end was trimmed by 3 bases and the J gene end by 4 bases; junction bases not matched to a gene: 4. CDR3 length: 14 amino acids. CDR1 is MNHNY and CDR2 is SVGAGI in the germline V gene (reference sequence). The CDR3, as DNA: TGTGCCAGCAGTTATGCGCGGGAGCCAGATACGCAGTATTTT. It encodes CASSYAREPDTQYF.

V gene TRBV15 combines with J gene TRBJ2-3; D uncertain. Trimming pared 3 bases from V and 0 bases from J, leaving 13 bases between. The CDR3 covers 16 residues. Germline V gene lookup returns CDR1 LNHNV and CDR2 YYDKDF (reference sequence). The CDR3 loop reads CATSSRTNPSTDTQYF. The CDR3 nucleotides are TGTGCCACCAGCAGCAGAACCAACCCAAGCACAGATACGCAGTATTTT.

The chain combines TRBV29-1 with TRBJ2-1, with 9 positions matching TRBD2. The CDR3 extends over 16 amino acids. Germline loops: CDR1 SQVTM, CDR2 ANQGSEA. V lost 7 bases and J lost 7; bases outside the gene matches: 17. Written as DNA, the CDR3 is TGCAGCGCCCTCACCCGGGCGGGAGGGCCGCGGAATGAGCAGTTCTTC. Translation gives CSALTRAGGPRNEQFF.

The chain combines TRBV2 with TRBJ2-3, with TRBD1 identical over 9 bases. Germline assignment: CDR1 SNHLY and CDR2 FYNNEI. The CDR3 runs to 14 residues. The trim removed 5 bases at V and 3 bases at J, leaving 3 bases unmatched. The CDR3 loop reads CASSLTGGTDTQYF. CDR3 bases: TGTGCCAGCAGTCTGACAGGGGGTACAGATACGCAGTATTTT. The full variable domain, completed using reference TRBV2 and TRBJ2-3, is EPEVTQTPSHQVTQMGQEVILRCVPISNHLYFYWYRQILGQKVEFLVSFYNNEISEKSEIFDDQFSVERPDGSNFTLKIRSTKLEDSAMYFCASSLTGGTDTQYFGPGTRLTVL.

In DNA, the CDR3 is TGTGCCAGCGATTGGAGCGGGAGTTCCACAGATACGCAGTATTTT. Its translation is CASDWSGSSTDTQYF. V and J are TRBV9 and TRBJ2-3; TRBD2 matches at 8 bases. CDR1 SGDLS and CDR2 YYNGEE come from the germline V gene. J gave up 2 bases and V 7 bases, and 9 bases lay outside the gene matches. The CDR3 is made up of 15 amino acids.

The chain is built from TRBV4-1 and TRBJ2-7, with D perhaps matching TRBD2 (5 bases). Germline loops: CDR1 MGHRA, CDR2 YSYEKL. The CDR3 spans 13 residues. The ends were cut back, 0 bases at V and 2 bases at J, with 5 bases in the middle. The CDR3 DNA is TGCGCCAGCAGCCAAGAGCGGGCCTACGAGCAGTACTTC. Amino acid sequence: CASSQERAYEQYF.

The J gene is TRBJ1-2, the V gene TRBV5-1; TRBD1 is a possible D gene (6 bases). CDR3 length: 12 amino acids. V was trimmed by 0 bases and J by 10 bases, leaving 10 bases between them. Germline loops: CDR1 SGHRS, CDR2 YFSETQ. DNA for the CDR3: TGCGCCAGCAGCTTGGGGGACATTACCTACACCTTC. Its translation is CASSLGDITYTF.

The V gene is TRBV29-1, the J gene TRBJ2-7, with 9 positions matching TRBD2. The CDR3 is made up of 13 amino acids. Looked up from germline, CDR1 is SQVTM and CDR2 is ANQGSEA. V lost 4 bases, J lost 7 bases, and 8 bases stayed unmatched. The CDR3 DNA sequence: TGCAGCGTTGGCGGCGGGAGGGCCTGGGAGCAGTACTTC. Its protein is CSVGGGRAWEQYF.

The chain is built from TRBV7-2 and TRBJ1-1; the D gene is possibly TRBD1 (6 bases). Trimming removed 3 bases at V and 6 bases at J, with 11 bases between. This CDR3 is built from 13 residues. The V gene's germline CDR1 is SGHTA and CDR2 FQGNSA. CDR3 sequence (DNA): TGTGCCAGCAGCTTTACAGGGAGCCCTGAAGCTTTCTTT. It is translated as CASSFTGSPEAFF. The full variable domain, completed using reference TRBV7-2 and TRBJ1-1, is GAGVSQSPSNKVTEKGKDVELRCDPISGHTALYWYRQSLGQGLEFLIYFQGNSAPDKSGLPSDRFSAERTGGSVSTLTIQRTQQEDSAVYLCASSFTGSPEAFFGQGTRLTVV.

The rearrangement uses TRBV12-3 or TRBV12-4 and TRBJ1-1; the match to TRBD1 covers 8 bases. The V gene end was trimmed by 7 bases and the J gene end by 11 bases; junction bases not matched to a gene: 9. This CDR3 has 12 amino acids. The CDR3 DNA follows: TGTGCCAGCAAAACCGGGGACAGGTTGGCTTTCTTT. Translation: CASKTGDRLAFF.

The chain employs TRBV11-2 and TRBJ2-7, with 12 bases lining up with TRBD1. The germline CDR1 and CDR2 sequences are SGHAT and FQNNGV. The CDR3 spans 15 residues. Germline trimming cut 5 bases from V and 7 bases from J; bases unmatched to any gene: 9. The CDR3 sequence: CASSLRGQGATEQYF. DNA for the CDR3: TGTGCCAGCAGCCTACGGGGACAGGGGGCGACTGAGCAGTACTTC. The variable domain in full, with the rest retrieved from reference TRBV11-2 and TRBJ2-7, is EAGVAQSPRYKIIEKRQSVAFWCNPISGHATLYWYQQILGQGPKLLIQFQNNGVVDDSQLPKDRFSAERLKGVDSTLKIQPAKLEDSAVYLCASSLRGQGATEQYFGPGTRLTVT.

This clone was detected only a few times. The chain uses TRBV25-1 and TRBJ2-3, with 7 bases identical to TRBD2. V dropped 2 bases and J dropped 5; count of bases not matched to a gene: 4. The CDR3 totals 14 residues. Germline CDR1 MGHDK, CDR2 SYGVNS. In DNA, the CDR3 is TGTGCCAGCAGTGAAAGGCTAGCGGAAGATACGCAGTATTTT. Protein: CASSERLAEDTQYF.

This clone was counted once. CDR3 residues: CASSLAGAGTHNEQFF. DNA for the CDR3: TGTGCCAGCAGCTTAGCAGGAGCGGGAACCCACAATGAGCAGTTCTTC. The rearrangement joins TRBV7-7 to TRBJ2-1; 7 positions agree with TRBD2. The CDR3 extends over 16 amino acids. Trimming cost V 0 bases and J 5 bases; bases outside gene matches: 7. Germline CDR1 is SSHAT and CDR2 is FNYEAQ (reference sequence).

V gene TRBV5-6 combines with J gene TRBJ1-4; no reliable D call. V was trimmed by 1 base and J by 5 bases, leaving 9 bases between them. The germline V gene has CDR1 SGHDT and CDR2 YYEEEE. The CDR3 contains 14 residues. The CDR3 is CASSLWVANEKLFF. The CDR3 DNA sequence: TGTGCCAGCAGCTTGTGGGTAGCAAATGAAAAACTGTTTTTT.

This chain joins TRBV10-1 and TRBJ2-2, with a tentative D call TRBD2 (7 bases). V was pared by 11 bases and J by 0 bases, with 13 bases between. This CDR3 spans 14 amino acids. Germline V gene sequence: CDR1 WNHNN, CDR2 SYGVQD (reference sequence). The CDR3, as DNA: TGCGCCTCCGGGGGGACAACGAACACCGGGGAGCTGTTTTTT. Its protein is CASGGTTNTGELFF.

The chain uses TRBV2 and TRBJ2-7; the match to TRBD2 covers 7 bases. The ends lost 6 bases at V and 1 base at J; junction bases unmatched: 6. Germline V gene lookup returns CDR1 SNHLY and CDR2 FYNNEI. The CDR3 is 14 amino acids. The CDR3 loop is CASSGLVSSYEQYF. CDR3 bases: TGTGCCAGCAGCGGACTAGTTAGTTCCTACGAGCAGTACTTC.

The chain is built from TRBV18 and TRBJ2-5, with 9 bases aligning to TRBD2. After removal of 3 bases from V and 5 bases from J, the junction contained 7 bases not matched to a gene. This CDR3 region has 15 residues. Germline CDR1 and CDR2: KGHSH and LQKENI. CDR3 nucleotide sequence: TGTGCCAGCTCACCCCTAGCGGGGAGCGGGGAGACCCAGTACTTC. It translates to CASSPLAGSGETQYF.